Shown below are 21 T cell receptor beta chains from a single sample sequenced in a study of vaccination effects on CD4 cells after COVID-19. No antigen has been assigned to these receptors. Assay: immunoSEQ multiplex PCR; the TCRdb copy retains only in-frame clones and omits some. The sample holds more than 50,000 clones, 65% to 80% seen once. Scientists isolated CD4+ T cells after an approximately ten-day culture period ended. Sequenced material: CD4+ T cells from PBMCs cultured without peptide, taken before COVID-19 vaccination. The receptors were gathered from a human donor who received a COVID-19 vaccine.

This rearrangement joins TRBV11-2 to TRBJ2-7; D is perhaps TRBD1 or TRBD2 (6 bases each). Trimming pared 1 base from V and 6 bases from J, leaving 19 bases between. Germline CDR1 is SGHAT and CDR2 is FQNNGV. The CDR3 extends over 16 amino acids. The CDR3 loop is CASSLGGAPTPTEQYV. Here the CDR3 DNA reads TGTGCCAGCAGCTTAGGGGGGGCGCCCACCCCCACCGAGCAGTACGTC.

In this sample, this clone turned up once. The chain employs TRBV30 and TRBJ1-1, with 7 positions matching TRBD1. This CDR3 has 13 residues. The V and J ends lost 2 bases and 1 base, in that order; junction bases with no gene match: 1. CDR1 and CDR2 from the germline V gene are GTSNPN and SVGIG (reference sequence). The CDR3 DNA reads as TGTGCCTGGAGTCGGGACAGGAACACTGAAGCTTTCTTT. Amino acid sequence: CAWSRDRNTEAFF.

The genes are TRBV9 and TRBJ2-7; no definite D call. The V gene lost 0 bases and the J gene lost 2 bases, with 3 bases spanning the gap. CDR3 length: 12 residues. The V gene's germline CDR1 is SGDLS and CDR2 YYNGEE. The CDR3 DNA follows: TGTGCCAGCAGCGTAGTAACCTACGAGCAGTACGTC. This gives the protein CASSVVTYEQYV.

The CDR3 spells CASSLVGSGANVLTF. CDR3 sequence (DNA): TGCGCCAGCAGCTTGGTGGGTTCCGGGGCCAACGTCCTGACTTTC. This chain uses TRBV5-1 with TRBJ2-6; D call uncertain. Per the germline V gene, CDR1 is SGHRS and CDR2 is YFSETQ. Trimming cost V 0 bases and J 4 bases, with 8 bases left between them. CDR3 length: 15 amino acids.

This clone occurred a few times. The chain employs TRBV30 and TRBJ1-2; a possible D gene is TRBD1 (6 bases). V lost 8 bases to trimming and J lost 9 bases, with 28 bases between them. Germline lookup yields CDR1 GTSNPN and CDR2 SVGIG (reference sequence). The CDR3 is 15 residues long. CDR3 nucleotides: TGTGCCGCAGAGGGGGGGAGCCGGTATGAACAGAGCTACACCTTC. Protein product: CAAEGGSRYEQSYTF.

The V gene is TRBV2, the J gene TRBJ1-4; a weak D match, TRBD1 (6 bases). The V end was cut by 4 bases, the J end by 7 bases, with 13 bases between. The CDR3 consists of 14 residues. The germline gives CDR1 SNHLY, CDR2 FYNNEI. The chain's CDR3 is CASSGGGLGEKLFF. The CDR3 region has the DNA TGTGCCAGCAGTGGGGGGGGGCTGGGTGAAAAACTGTTTTTT.

The chain has TRBV7-2 and TRBJ2-1, with 11 positions matching TRBD2. The CDR3 is 15 residues long. Germline values: CDR1 SGHTA, CDR2 FQGNSA. Trimming cost V 5 bases and J 6 bases; bases outside gene matches: 6. As DNA, the CDR3 is TGTGCCAGCAGCGTCGCTAGCGGGGGGTTCAATGAGCAGTTCTTC. Amino acids: CASSVASGGFNEQFF.

The chain links TRBV9 to TRBJ1-2; TRBD1 might be the D (6 bases). V shed 4 bases and J shed 2 bases, with 12 bases lying between them. Germline V gene data show CDR1 as SGDLS and CDR2 as YYNGEE. The CDR3 is 14 amino acids. This CDR3 is CASSPGQHNYGYTF. CDR3 nucleotides: TGTGCCAGCAGCCCTGGACAGCACAACTATGGCTACACCTTC.

This chain links TRBV7-3 with TRBJ1-3; D ambiguous. The CDR3 extends over 14 amino acids. Trimming stripped 0 bases from V and 2 bases from J, with 5 bases between. The germline gives CDR1 SGHTA, CDR2 FQGTGA. This chain's CDR3 is CASSLTSTGNTIYF. As DNA, the CDR3 is TGTGCCAGCAGCTTAACAAGTACTGGAAACACCATATATTTT. The full variable domain, its missing parts supplied by reference TRBV7-3 and TRBJ1-3, is GAGVSQTPSNKVTEKGKYVELRCDPISGHTALYWYRQSLGQGPEFLIYFQGTGAADDSGLPNDRFFAVRPEGSVSTLKIQRTERGDSAVYLCASSLTSTGNTIYFGEGSWLTVV.

This clone was detected only a few times. This sequence joins TRBV4-1 and TRBJ1-2; D uncertain. The V end lost 0 bases, the J end lost 6 bases, and 8 bases lay between the germline ends. This CDR3 spans 13 amino acids. The germline CDR1 and CDR2 sequences are MGHRA and YSYEKL. The CDR3 region is CASSQEIGDGYTF. CDR3 sequence (DNA): TGCGCCAGCAGCCAAGAGATCGGGGATGGCTACACCTTC.

This clone was detected once. One end of the junction is discordant with germline, which a read error may explain. The chain combines TRBV11-2 with TRBJ1-6; 7 nucleotides line up with TRBD1. Germline V gives CDR1 SGHAT, CDR2 FQNNGV. CDR3 size: 14 residues. CDR3 DNA: TGTGCCAGCAGCTTAGATCGGGGGACGACAGGGCTTAGGTTT. This translates into CASSLDRGTTGLRF.

The V gene is TRBV5-1, the J gene TRBJ2-3; perhaps TRBD1 as D (5 bases). This CDR3 comprises 14 residues. CDR1 is SGHRS and CDR2 is YFSETQ in the germline V gene. V dropped 0 bases and J dropped 7 bases, with 12 bases sitting between them. In nucleotides, the CDR3 is TGCGCCAGCAGCTTGGCCTTGGGGCCAAATACGCAGTATTTT. Residues: CASSLALGPNTQYF.

This sequence joins TRBV12-3 or TRBV12-4 and TRBJ1-5, with a weak D call TRBD1 (6 bases). The CDR3 is 13 amino acids. V was pared by 4 bases and J by 4 bases, with 8 bases between. CDR3 nucleotide sequence: TGTGCCAGCAGTTGGACAGATAATCAGCCCCAGCATTTT. Encoded protein: CASSWTDNQPQHF.

This clone has more than one count but fewer than ten. The chain is built from TRBV6-5 and TRBJ1-2; D uncertain. The germline gives CDR1 MNHEY, CDR2 SVGAGI. This CDR3 comprises 15 residues. The V gene lost 2 bases and the J gene lost 0 bases, with 10 bases spanning the gap. CDR3 nucleotide sequence: TGTGCCAGCAGTTACATAGCCCGACCTAACTATGGCTACACCTTC. Translating it yields CASSYIARPNYGYTF.

This chain connects TRBV7-2 to TRBJ1-2, with D unresolved. Germline CDR1 SGHTA, CDR2 FQGNSA. V was clipped by 5 bases and J by 2 bases, with 18 bases between them. This CDR3 comprises 16 residues. The CDR3 sequence: CASSPTSTWKNYGYTF. CDR3 coding DNA: TGTGCCAGCAGCCCAACCTCGACGTGGAAAAACTATGGCTACACCTTC.

J is TRBJ2-2 and V is TRBV7-2, with 7 nucleotides matching TRBD1. The CDR3 consists of 17 residues. CDR1 is SGHTA, CDR2 FQGNSA, per germline. The V gene end was trimmed by 6 bases and the J gene end by 1 base; junction bases not matched to a gene: 11. The CDR3 region is CASRNQFGTENTGELFF. Written as DNA, the CDR3 is TGTGCCAGCAGGAACCAATTCGGGACAGAGAACACCGGGGAGCTGTTTTTT.

The rearrangement joins TRBV5-1 to TRBJ1-1; TRBD1 is a possible D gene (5 bases). CDR1 is SGHRS and CDR2 is YFSETQ in the germline V gene. Between the trimmed V and J ends, which lost 3 bases and 6 bases, there was a span of 15 bases. This CDR3 is built from 14 residues. This CDR3 is CASSSNPGPAEAFF. The CDR3 DNA is TGCGCCAGCAGCTCAAACCCGGGACCCGCTGAAGCTTTCTTT.

The rearrangement joins TRBV30 to TRBJ1-2; D uncertain. Germline V gives CDR1 GTSNPN, CDR2 SVGIG (reference sequence). The CDR3 consists of 12 residues. V was cut by 6 bases and J by 2 bases, with 10 bases left in between. CDR3 coding DNA: TGTGCCTGCAAACAGACAAACTATGGCTACACCTTC. Encoded protein: CACKQTNYGYTF.

The count of this clone is one. The rearrangement joins TRBV3-1 (or the pseudogene TRBV3-2) to TRBJ1-4, with TRBD1 as a possible D gene (6 bases). V was clipped by 1 base and J by 9 bases, with 15 bases between them. The CDR3 is made up of 15 amino acids. Germline V lookup: CDR1 LGHDT, CDR2 YNNKEL (reference sequence). CDR3 bases: TGTGCCAGCAGCCAAGTCAGTGGGACATCTAAAAAACTGTTTTTT. Its translation is CASSQVSGTSKKLFF.

V and J are TRBV6-2 or TRBV6-3 and TRBJ2-3; the match to TRBD2 covers 9 bases. Germline loops: CDR1 MNHEY, CDR2 SVGEGT. The V and J ends lost 5 bases and 3 bases, in that order; junction bases with no gene match: 12. The CDR3 consists of 17 residues. CDR3 sequence reads: CASSPLGQAGGTDTQYF. The CDR3 DNA follows: TGTGCCAGCAGTCCACTTGGGCAAGCGGGGGGTACAGATACGCAGTATTTT.

This clone has more than one count but fewer than ten. The J gene is TRBJ2-3, the V gene TRBV5-4; tentatively, D is TRBD1 (5 bases). The CDR3 extends over 15 amino acids. V was trimmed by 2 bases and J by 1 base, leaving 11 bases between them. CDR1 and CDR2 (germline): SGHNT, YYREEE (reference sequence). CDR3 sequence (DNA): TGTGCCAGCAGCTTCAAAGGGGCCCGCACAGATACGCAGTATTTT. The encoded protein is CASSFKGARTDTQYF.